Each of the 28 T cell receptor beta chains below was sequenced from the same sample in a study of T cell responses to AZD1222 COVID-19 vaccine. The data were produced by immunoSEQ multiplex PCR, yet TCRdb's version contains in-frame clones alone and is incomplete. Of about 110,000 clones in the sample, 90% were seen once. The sequenced sample was peripheral blood, obtained on day 0 of AZD1222 vaccination. These receptors originate from an adult in good health.

The chain recombines TRBV11-2 with TRBJ2-7, with D perhaps matching TRBD1 (5 bases). CDR3 length: 15 residues. V gave up 4 bases and J gave up 1 base, with 14 bases separating them. The V gene's germline CDR1 is SGHAT and CDR2 FQNNGV. The CDR3 bases are TGTGCCAGCAGCTCCCTGCTGGGGCTTTCCTACGAGCAGTACTTC. The encoded protein is CASSSLLGLSYEQYF. Variable domain in full (rest from reference TRBV11-2 and TRBJ2-7): EAGVAQSPRYKIIEKRQSVAFWCNPISGHATLYWYQQILGQGPKLLIQFQNNGVVDDSQLPKDRFSAERLKGVDSTLKIQPAKLEDSAVYLCASSSLLGLSYEQYFGPGTRLTVT.

The CDR3 DNA follows: TGTGCCAGCAGTGAAGCGAGTTCTGGGGCCGGAAACACCATATATTTT. Translated: CASSEASSGAGNTIYF. This chain joins TRBV6-1 and TRBJ1-3, with a possible D match to TRBD1 (5 bases). This CDR3 is 16 amino acids long. Germline lookup yields CDR1 MNHNS and CDR2 SASEGT. The germline V and J ends were trimmed by 0 bases and 4 bases, with 13 bases remaining between them.

The rearrangement uses TRBV7-3 and TRBJ2-5; 9 bases are a match to TRBD1. The length of the CDR3 is 16 residues. The ends lost 5 bases at V and 5 bases at J; junction bases unmatched: 12. The germline V gene encodes CDR1 SGHTA and CDR2 FQGTGA. The CDR3 coding sequence is TGTGCCAGCAGCCTGAAGACAGGGGGTAGGCGGGAGACCCAGTACTTC. Its translation is CASSLKTGGRRETQYF. The full variable domain, rest sourced from reference TRBV7-3 and TRBJ2-5, is GAGVSQTPSNKVTEKGKYVELRCDPISGHTALYWYRQSLGQGPEFLIYFQGTGAADDSGLPNDRFFAVRPEGSVSTLKIQRTERGDSAVYLCASSLKTGGRRETQYFGPGTRLLVL.

V is TRBV27 and J is TRBJ2-5; D is unclear. V was pared by 3 bases and J by 5 bases, with 4 bases between. This CDR3 contains 11 residues. Germline loops: CDR1 MNHEY, CDR2 SMNVEV (reference sequence). In DNA form, the CDR3 reads TGTGCCAGCAGTTTCCGGGAGACCCAGTACTTC. Its protein product is CASSFRETQYF.

The gene calls are TRBV6-2 or TRBV6-3 and TRBJ1-2, with a tentative D call TRBD1 (6 bases). The V gene lost 6 bases and the J gene lost 0 bases, with 17 bases spanning the gap. This CDR3 region has 16 residues. Germline-derived CDR1 and CDR2 are MNHEY and SVGEGT. CDR3 bases: TGTGCCAGCAGCCCCGGGGGGGCGCGCGCTAACTATGGCTACACCTTC. It encodes CASSPGGARANYGYTF.

This chain joins TRBV15 and TRBJ2-1; no clear D. This CDR3 is built from 13 residues. Trimming took off 3 bases at V and 2 bases at J, with 5 bases between the two ends. Germline-derived CDR1 and CDR2 are LNHNV and YYDKDF (reference sequence). In DNA, the CDR3 is TGTGCCACCAGCAGGGCAACCTACAATGAGCAGTTCTTC. This gives the protein CATSRATYNEQFF. Looking up the rest from reference TRBV15 and TRBJ2-1 gives the full variable domain: DAMVIQNPRYQVTQFGKPVTLSCSQTLNHNVMYWYQQKSSQAPKLLFHYYDKDFNNEADTPDNFQSRRPNTSFCFLDIRSPGLGDTAMYLCATSRATYNEQFFGPGTRLTVL.

The rearrangement uses TRBV9 and TRBJ2-3; 11 nucleotides match TRBD2. Germline V gene sequence: CDR1 SGDLS, CDR2 YYNGEE. CDR3 size: 15 residues. J lost 3 bases, V lost 3 bases, and 3 bases had no gene match. CDR3: CASSGLAGSTDTQYF. The CDR3 DNA sequence: TGTGCCAGCAGCGGACTAGCGGGATCGACAGATACGCAGTATTTT.

The chain carries TRBV28 and TRBJ1-1, with D possibly being TRBD1 (5 bases). The CDR3 is made up of 15 amino acids. V lost 4 bases and J lost 4, with 16 bases in between. Germline V lookup: CDR1 MDHEN, CDR2 SYDVKM. CDR3 coding DNA: TGTGCCAGCAGTTCCCCGTGGGATAGGGGCACTGAAGCTTTCTTT. This sequence encodes CASSSPWDRGTEAFF.

V usage is TRBV5-1 and J usage is TRBJ2-4; D is undetermined. The CDR3 has 15 residues. The V gene lost 4 bases and the J gene lost 3 bases, with 14 bases spanning the gap. Germline lookup yields CDR1 SGHRS and CDR2 YFSETQ. CDR3 loop: CASSPDHPGKNIQYF. The CDR3, as DNA: TGCGCCAGCAGCCCGGACCACCCTGGCAAAAACATTCAGTACTTC.

V is TRBV11-2 and J is TRBJ1-6, with 7 bases identical to TRBD1. J lost 6 bases, V lost 3 bases, and 11 bases had no gene match. Germline V gene sequence: CDR1 SGHAT, CDR2 FQNNGV. This CDR3 spans 17 amino acids. CDR3 nucleotide sequence: TGTGCCAGCAGCTTTAGCCAGGGGGGCCCATCTAATTCACCCCTCCACTTT. Amino acid sequence: CASSFSQGGPSNSPLHF.

The chain is built from TRBV6-5 and TRBJ2-1; 14 bases are a match to TRBD2. With 6 bases clipped from V and 6 bases from J, the junction kept 4 bases outside the gene matches. Germline CDR1 and CDR2: MNHEY and SVGAGI. The CDR3 sequence is 15 residues long. CDR3 region: CASSPGLAGGNEQFF. The DNA of the CDR3 is TGTGCCAGCAGCCCAGGACTAGCGGGAGGCAATGAGCAGTTCTTC.

The gene calls are TRBV19 and TRBJ1-5; the match to TRBD1 covers 8 bases. This CDR3 has 14 amino acids. Germline V CDR1 and CDR2: LNHDA, SQIVND (reference sequence). V trimming: 10 bases; J trimming: 0 bases; junction bases outside the gene matches: 5. The CDR3 DNA reads as TGTGCCATAGGGACAGGAGATAGCAATCAGCCCCAGCATTTT. Its translation: CAIGTGDSNQPQHF.

This sequence joins TRBV5-1 and TRBJ2-7; possible D gene TRBD1, 6 bases. In germline, CDR1 is SGHRS, CDR2 YFSETQ. V lost 0 bases, J lost 2 bases, and 12 bases lay in between. There are 15 residues in the CDR3. Written as DNA, the CDR3 is TGCGCCAGCAGCTTGGAGGGACACGATACCTACGAGCAGTACTTC. Translating it yields CASSLEGHDTYEQYF.

The CDR3 DNA sequence: TGTGCCAGCAGCCGAGATGGAAACACCATATATTTT. It is translated as CASSRDGNTIYF. The V gene is TRBV9, the J gene TRBJ1-3; D unclear. CDR3 size: 12 residues. Trimming took 4 bases from V and 3 from J, leaving 5 bases between them. CDR1 SGDLS and CDR2 YYNGEE come from the germline V gene.

This chain links TRBV27 with TRBJ1-2, with TRBD1 identical over 7 bases. This CDR3 region has 15 residues. V dropped 4 bases and J dropped 4; count of bases not matched to a gene: 9. The V gene's germline CDR1 is MNHEY and CDR2 SMNVEV (reference sequence). In nucleotides, the CDR3 is TGTGCCAGCAGTTCTCGACAGGGAGCAATCTATGGCTACACCTTC. Its protein is CASSSRQGAIYGYTF.

The chain combines TRBV7-9 with TRBJ1-2; 9 nucleotides align to TRBD1. V lost 11 bases, J lost 2 bases, and 6 bases stayed unmatched. Germline CDR1 SEHNR, CDR2 FQNEAQ (reference sequence). This CDR3 is built from 13 residues. The chain's CDR3 is CAVGTGPNYGYTF. DNA of the CDR3: TGTGCCGTGGGGACAGGGCCAAACTATGGCTACACCTTC.

J is TRBJ2-2 and V is TRBV2; 9 nucleotides match TRBD2. This CDR3 comprises 16 residues. The germline gives CDR1 SNHLY, CDR2 FYNNEI. After removal of 7 bases from V and 6 bases from J, the junction contained 12 bases not matched to a gene. The CDR3 reads CASTKRASGTPGELFF. In DNA form, the CDR3 reads TGTGCCAGCACTAAAAGGGCTAGCGGGACCCCCGGGGAGCTGTTTTTT. Variable domain in full (rest from reference TRBV2 and TRBJ2-2): EPEVTQTPSHQVTQMGQEVILRCVPISNHLYFYWYRQILGQKVEFLVSFYNNEISEKSEIFDDQFSVERPDGSNFTLKIRSTKLEDSAMYFCASTKRASGTPGELFFGEGSRLTVL.

V gene TRBV5-1 combines with J gene TRBJ1-1; 9 nucleotides match TRBD1. This CDR3 spans 14 amino acids. Germline CDR1 and CDR2: SGHRS and YFSETQ. The J segment lost 7 bases and the V segment lost 5 bases, leaving 9 bases of the junction unmatched. The CDR3 spells CASRPGTGSREAFF. The CDR3 DNA sequence: TGCGCCAGCAGACCCGGGACAGGGAGCCGTGAAGCTTTCTTT.

The V gene is TRBV5-1, the J gene TRBJ1-2; D is uncertain. CDR1 and CDR2 (germline): SGHRS, YFSETQ. V dropped 0 bases and J dropped 2 bases, with 8 bases sitting between them. The CDR3 loop spans 14 amino acids. In DNA, the CDR3 is TGCGCCAGCAGCTTGGGGGGAGAGAACTATGGCTACACCTTC. Encoded protein: CASSLGGENYGYTF. The variable domain in full, with the rest retrieved from reference TRBV5-1 and TRBJ1-2, is KAGVTQTPRYLIKTRGQQVTLSCSPISGHRSVSWYQQTPGQGLQFLFEYFSETQRNKGNFPGRFSGRQFSNSRSEMNVSTLELGDSALYLCASSLGGENYGYTFGSGTRLTVV.

The chain couples TRBV2 to TRBJ1-3, with D unclear. V gave up 5 bases and J gave up 2 bases, with 10 bases separating them. Germline V gene sequence: CDR1 SNHLY, CDR2 FYNNEI. The length of the CDR3 is 14 residues. CDR3 loop: CASSTMETGNTIYF. The CDR3 DNA is TGTGCCAGCAGTACTATGGAGACTGGAAACACCATATATTTT.

This sequence joins TRBV6-5 and TRBJ1-5; 9 nucleotides align to TRBD1. Germline V gene lookup returns CDR1 MNHEY and CDR2 SVGAGI. V shed 6 bases, J shed 3 bases, and the junction held 6 bases outside the gene matches. This CDR3 comprises 15 residues. The CDR3 loop reads CASRPRDRVNQPQHF. The CDR3 DNA reads as TGTGCCAGCAGACCCCGGGACAGGGTCAATCAGCCCCAGCATTTT.

This chain connects TRBV5-1 to TRBJ2-7; no firm D call. The ends were cut back, 3 bases at V and 3 bases at J, with 13 bases in the middle. The CDR3 extends over 14 amino acids. Germline V lookup: CDR1 SGHRS, CDR2 YFSETQ. CDR3 in DNA: TGCGCCAGCAGCTCAGAAGGGTTTTACTACGAGCAGTACTTC. It encodes CASSSEGFYYEQYF.

The V call is TRBV12-2, the J call TRBJ1-5. TRBV12-2 is classified as a pseudogene. The CDR3 contains 17 residues. The CDR3 region is CASRLGDIQRDNQPQHF. DNA for the CDR3: TGTGCAAGTCGCTTGGGAGACATCCAACGAGACAATCAGCCCCAGCATTTT.

This clone was detected a few times. V and J are TRBV18 and TRBJ1-1; D not resolved. The germline gives CDR1 KGHSH, CDR2 LQKENI. The CDR3 is 12 residues long. Trimming pared 2 bases from V and 5 bases from J, leaving 6 bases between. This CDR3 reads CASSPYQTEAFF. CDR3 DNA: TGTGCCAGCTCACCATATCAGACTGAAGCTTTCTTT. The full variable domain, completed using reference TRBV18 and TRBJ1-1, is NAGVMQNPRHLVRRRGQEARLRCSPMKGHSHVYWYRQLPEEGLKFMVYLQKENIIDESGMPKERFSAEFPKEGPSILRIQQVVRGDSAAYFCASSPYQTEAFFGQGTRLTVV.

This chain connects TRBV10-3 to TRBJ1-2; D remains ambiguous. V dropped 7 bases and J dropped 4 bases, with 13 bases sitting between them. The CDR3 has 13 residues. Germline lookup yields CDR1 ENHRY and CDR2 SYGVKD. CDR3 in DNA: TGTGCCATCACTCCGGACCTCGGCTATGGCTACACCTTC. Residues: CAITPDLGYGYTF.

J is TRBJ2-7 and V is TRBV24-1, with D perhaps being TRBD1 or TRBD2 (5 bases each). This CDR3 is 15 amino acids long. The V and J ends lost 3 bases and 0 bases respectively, with 11 bases between them. Germline CDR1 and CDR2: KGHDR and SFDVKD. This CDR3 is CATSDGGHTSYEQYF. Here the CDR3 DNA reads TGTGCCACCAGTGATGGGGGTCATACCTCCTACGAGCAGTACTTC.

The genes are TRBV19 and TRBJ1-1, with D hard to call. Germline CDR1 and CDR2: LNHDA and SQIVND (reference sequence). The CDR3 has 14 residues. Trimming pared 5 bases from V and 5 bases from J, leaving 15 bases between. The CDR3 protein is CASSLGLGVTEAFF. The CDR3 bases are TGTGCCAGTAGTCTGGGCCTAGGAGTAACTGAAGCTTTCTTT.

The rearrangement links TRBV15 to TRBJ1-3; D is ambiguous. Germline CDR1 and CDR2: LNHNV and YYDKDF (reference sequence). The V and J ends lost 3 bases and 4 bases respectively, with 7 bases between them. The CDR3 has 13 residues. The CDR3 region is CATSSDLGNTIYF. The DNA for the CDR3 is TGTGCCACCAGCAGTGACCTAGGAAACACCATATATTTT.